This T cell receptor beta chain was profiled in a study of cytomegalovirus exposure and HLA in healthy donors. Germline trimming cut 6 bases from V and 3 bases from J; bases unmatched to any gene: 9. The CDR3 runs 15 residues. From germline, CDR1 is KGHSH and CDR2 LQKENI. PCR primers comprised 60 Vbeta and 13 Jbeta primers. The table came from immunoSEQ multiplex PCR; TCRdb's copy has only in-frame clones and leaves some out. The table includes 200,000 to 250,000 clones, about 83% detected once. What was sequenced was PBMCs. This sequence was found in a human donor in good health. The rearrangement links TRBV18 to TRBJ2-7; 9 bases are shared with TRBD1. The CDR3 protein is CASSLIRDRDYEQYF. The CDR3 DNA sequence: TGTGCCAGCTCCCTCATCAGGGACAGGGACTACGAGCAGTACTTC. The full variable domain, with the rest looked up from reference TRBV18 and TRBJ2-7, is NAGVMQNPRHLVRRRGQEARLRCSPMKGHSHVYWYRQLPEEGLKFMVYLQKENIIDESGMPKERFSAEFPKEGPSILRIQQVVRGDSAAYFCASSLIRDRDYEQYFGPGTRLTVT.